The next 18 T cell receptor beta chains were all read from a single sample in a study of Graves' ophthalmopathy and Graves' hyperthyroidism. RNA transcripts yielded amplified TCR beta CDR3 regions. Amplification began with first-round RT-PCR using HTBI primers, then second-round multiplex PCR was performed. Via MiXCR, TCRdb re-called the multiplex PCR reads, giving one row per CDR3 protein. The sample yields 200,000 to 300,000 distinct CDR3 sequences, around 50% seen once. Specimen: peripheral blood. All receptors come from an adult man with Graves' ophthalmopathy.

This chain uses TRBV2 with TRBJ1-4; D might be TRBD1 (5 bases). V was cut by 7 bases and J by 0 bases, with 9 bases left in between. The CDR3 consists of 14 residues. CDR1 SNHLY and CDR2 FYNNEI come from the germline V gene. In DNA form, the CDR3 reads TGTGCCAGCAAAGACAGATCAACTAATGAAAAACTGTTTTTT. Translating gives CASKDRSTNEKLFF.

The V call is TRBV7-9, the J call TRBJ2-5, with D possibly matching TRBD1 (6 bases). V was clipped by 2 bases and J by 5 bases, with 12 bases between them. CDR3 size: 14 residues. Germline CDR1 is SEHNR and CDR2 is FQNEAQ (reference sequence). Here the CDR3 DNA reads TGTGCCAGCAGCTTACTCGGACAGCGGGAGACCCAGTACTTC. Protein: CASSLLGQRETQYF.

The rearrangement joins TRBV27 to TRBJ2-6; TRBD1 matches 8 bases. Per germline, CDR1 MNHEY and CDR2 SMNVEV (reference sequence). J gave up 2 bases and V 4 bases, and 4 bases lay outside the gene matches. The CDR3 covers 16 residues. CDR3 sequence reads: CASSSSDRAGANVLTF. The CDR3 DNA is TGTGCCAGCAGTTCCTCGGACAGGGCTGGGGCCAACGTCCTGACTTTC. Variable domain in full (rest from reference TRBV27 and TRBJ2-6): EAQVTQNPRYLITVTGKKLTVTCSQNMNHEYMSWYRQDPGLGLRQIYYSMNVEVTDKGDVPEGYKVSRKEKRNFPLILESPSPNQTSLYFCASSSSDRAGANVLTFGAGSRLTVL.

CDR3 residues: CASSLAEQGSRETQYF. Written as DNA, the CDR3 is TGTGCCAGCAGCTTAGCCGAACAGGGGAGTAGAGAGACCCAGTACTTC. The chain couples TRBV7-9 to TRBJ2-5, with 7 bases lining up with TRBD1. Germline lookup yields CDR1 SEHNR and CDR2 FQNEAQ (reference sequence). The CDR3 runs to 16 residues. V lost 0 bases, J lost 4 bases, and 8 bases stayed unmatched.

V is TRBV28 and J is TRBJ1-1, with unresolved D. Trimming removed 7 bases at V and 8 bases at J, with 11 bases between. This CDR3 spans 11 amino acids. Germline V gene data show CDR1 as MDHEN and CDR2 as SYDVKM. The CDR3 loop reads CASTKEVEAFF. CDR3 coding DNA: TGTGCCAGCACAAAGGAGGTCGAAGCTTTCTTT.

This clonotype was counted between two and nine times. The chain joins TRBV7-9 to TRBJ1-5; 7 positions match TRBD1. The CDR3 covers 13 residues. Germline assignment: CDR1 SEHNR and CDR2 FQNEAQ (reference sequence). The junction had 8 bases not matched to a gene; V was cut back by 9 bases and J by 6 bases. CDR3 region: CARQPRGGQPQHF. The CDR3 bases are TGTGCCAGACAGCCCAGGGGGGGTCAGCCCCAGCATTTT.

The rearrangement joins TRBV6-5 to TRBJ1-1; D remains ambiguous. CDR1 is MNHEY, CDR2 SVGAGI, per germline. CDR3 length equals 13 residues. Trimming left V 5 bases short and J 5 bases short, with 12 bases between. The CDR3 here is CASSPNLGTEAFF. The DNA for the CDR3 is TGTGCCAGCAGTCCCAACTTGGGAACTGAAGCTTTCTTT.

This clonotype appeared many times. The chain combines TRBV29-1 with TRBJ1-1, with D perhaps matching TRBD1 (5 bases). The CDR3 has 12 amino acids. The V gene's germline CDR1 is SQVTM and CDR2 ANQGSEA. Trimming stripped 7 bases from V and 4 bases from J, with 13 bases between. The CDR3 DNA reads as TGCAGCGGGGGCAGCCCTGGCACTGAAGCTTTCTTT. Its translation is CSGGSPGTEAFF.

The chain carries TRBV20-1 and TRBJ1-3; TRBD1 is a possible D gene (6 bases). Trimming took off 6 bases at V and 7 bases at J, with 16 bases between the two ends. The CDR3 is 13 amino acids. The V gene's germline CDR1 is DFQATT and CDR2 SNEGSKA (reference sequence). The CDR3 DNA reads TGCAGTGCCCCCTGGGCGGGGGCGAACACCATATATTTT. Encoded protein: CSAPWAGANTIYF.

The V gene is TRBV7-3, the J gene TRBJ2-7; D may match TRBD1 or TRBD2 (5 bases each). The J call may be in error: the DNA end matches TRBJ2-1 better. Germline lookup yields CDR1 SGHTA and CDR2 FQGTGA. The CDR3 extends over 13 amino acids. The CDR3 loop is CASSSGGGDEQFF. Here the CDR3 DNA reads TGTGCCAGCAGCTCCGGTGGGGGAGATGAGCAGTTCTTC.

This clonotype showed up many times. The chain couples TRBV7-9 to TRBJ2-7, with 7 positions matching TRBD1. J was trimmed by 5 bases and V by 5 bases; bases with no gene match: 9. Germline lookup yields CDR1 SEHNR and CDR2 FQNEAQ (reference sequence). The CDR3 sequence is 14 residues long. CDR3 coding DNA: TGTGCCAGCAGCCAATCGACAGGGAGCCACGAGCAGTACTTC. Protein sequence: CASSQSTGSHEQYF.

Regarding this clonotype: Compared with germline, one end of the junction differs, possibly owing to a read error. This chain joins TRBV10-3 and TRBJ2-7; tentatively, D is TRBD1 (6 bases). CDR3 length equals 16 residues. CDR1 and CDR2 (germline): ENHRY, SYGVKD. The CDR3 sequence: CASSFMAGDHPYEQYF. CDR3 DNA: TGTGCCAGCAGTTTCATGGCAGGGGACCACCCCTACGAGCAGTACTTC.

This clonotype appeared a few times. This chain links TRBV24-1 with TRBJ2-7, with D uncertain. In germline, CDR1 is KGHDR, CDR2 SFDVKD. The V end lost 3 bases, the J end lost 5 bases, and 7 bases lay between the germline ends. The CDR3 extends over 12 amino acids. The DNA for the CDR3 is TGTGCCACCAGTGATGGTAGAAACGAGCAGTACTTC. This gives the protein CATSDGRNEQYF.

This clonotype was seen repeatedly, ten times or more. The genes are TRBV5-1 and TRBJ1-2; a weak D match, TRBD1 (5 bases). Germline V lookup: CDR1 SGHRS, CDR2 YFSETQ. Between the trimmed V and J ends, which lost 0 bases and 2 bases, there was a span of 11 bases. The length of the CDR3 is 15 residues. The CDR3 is CASSLEGAHNYGYTF. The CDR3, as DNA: TGCGCCAGCAGCTTGGAAGGGGCCCACAACTATGGCTACACCTTC.

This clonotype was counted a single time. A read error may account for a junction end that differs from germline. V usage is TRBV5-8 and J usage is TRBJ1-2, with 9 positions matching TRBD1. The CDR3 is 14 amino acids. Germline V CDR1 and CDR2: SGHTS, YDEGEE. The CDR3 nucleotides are TGCGCCAGCAGCTTGGGACAGGGAAATAATGGCTACACCTTC. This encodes CASSLGQGNNGYTF.

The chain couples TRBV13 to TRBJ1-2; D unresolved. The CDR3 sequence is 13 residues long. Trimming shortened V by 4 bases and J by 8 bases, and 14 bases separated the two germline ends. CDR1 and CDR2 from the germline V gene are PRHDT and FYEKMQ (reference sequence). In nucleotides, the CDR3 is TGTGCCAGCAGCTGGGGAGGTGTGGAGGGCTACACCTTC. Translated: CASSWGGVEGYTF.

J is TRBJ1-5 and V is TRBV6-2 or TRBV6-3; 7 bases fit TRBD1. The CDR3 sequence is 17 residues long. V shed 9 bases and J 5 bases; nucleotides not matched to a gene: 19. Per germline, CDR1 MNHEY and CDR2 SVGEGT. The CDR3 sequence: CASSPDRVLSKDQPQHF. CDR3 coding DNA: TGTGCCAGTAGTCCAGACAGGGTGTTAAGTAAGGATCAGCCCCAGCATTTT.

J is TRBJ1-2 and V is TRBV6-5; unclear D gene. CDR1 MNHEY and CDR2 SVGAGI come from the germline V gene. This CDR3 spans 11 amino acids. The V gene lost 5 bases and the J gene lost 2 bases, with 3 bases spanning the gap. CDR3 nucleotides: TGTGCCAGCAGTGAAAACTATGGCTACACCTTC. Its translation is CASSENYGYTF.